The 17 T cell receptor beta chains below come from one sample, sequenced in a study of T cells in Graves' hyperthyroidism and ophthalmopathy. Amplification yielded TCR beta CDR3 regions, with RNA transcripts as the source. HTBI primers were employed in a first-round RT-PCR of the TCR CDR3. TCRdb reprocessed the multiplex PCR reads via MiXCR and lists one record per CDR3 protein. This table has hundreds of thousands of distinct CDR3 sequences, approximately 15% appearing once. Specimen: blood. Every receptor here comes from a woman in her fifties or sixties with Graves' ophthalmopathy.

This clonotype was detected ten times or more. V gene TRBV11-2 combines with J gene TRBJ1-2, with 7 bases lining up with TRBD1. Germline lookup yields CDR1 SGHAT and CDR2 FQNNGV. The CDR3 consists of 16 residues. V lost 3 bases, J lost 3 bases, and 10 bases stayed unmatched. CDR3 sequence: CASSFVPGQWDYGYTF. The CDR3 nucleotides read TGTGCCAGCAGCTTCGTACCGGGACAGTGGGACTATGGCTACACCTTC.

The chain employs TRBV20-1 and TRBJ2-7, with 15 bases that match TRBD2. The ends lost 0 bases at V and 9 bases at J; junction bases unmatched: 21. The CDR3 has 20 amino acids. Germline CDR1 DFQATT, CDR2 SNEGSKA (reference sequence). The CDR3, as DNA: TGCAGTGCTAGAGATCTGACCATCGGGACTAGCGGGAGGCCCTCGGGGGGGCAGTACTTC. Residues: CSARDLTIGTSGRPSGGQYF.

This clonotype came up many times. The rearrangement joins TRBV6-6 to TRBJ1-6; TRBD1 aligns across 10 bases. The CDR3 is made up of 15 amino acids. Germline-derived CDR1 and CDR2 are MNHNY and SVGAGI (reference sequence). V lost 0 bases, J lost 10 bases, and 3 bases stayed unmatched. CDR3 region: CASSYSGTGESPLHF. The CDR3 DNA is TGTGCCAGCAGTTACTCGGGGACAGGGGAATCACCCCTCCACTTT.

In its sample, this clonotype was seen many times. This sequence joins TRBV7-2 and TRBJ1-6; tentative D call: TRBD1 (5 bases). CDR1 is SGHTA, CDR2 FQGNSA, per germline. The CDR3 is 15 amino acids. V was cut by 2 bases and J by 10 bases, with 15 bases left in between. The CDR3 DNA is TGTGCCAGCAGCTTATTGGGGGGTCAACGCTCACCCCTCCACTTT. Translating gives CASSLLGGQRSPLHF.

This clonotype was found many times. This rearrangement joins TRBV7-2 to TRBJ2-7; 14 bases fit TRBD2. The V gene's germline CDR1 is SGHTA and CDR2 FQGNSA. This CDR3 has 14 residues. Trimming at V came to 4 bases and at J to 6 bases, leaving 2 bases not matched to a gene. CDR3 bases: TGTGCCAGCAGCTCAGGACTAGCGGGAGGCGAGCAGTACTTC. The encoded protein is CASSSGLAGGEQYF.

This clonotype was recorded at least ten times. The CDR3 DNA follows: TGTGCCAGCAGAAGTAGGACAGTCGCGGGAAACTATGGCTACACCTTC. Protein product: CASRSRTVAGNYGYTF. The chain couples TRBV6-1 to TRBJ1-2, with D perhaps matching TRBD1 (6 bases). V was shortened by 6 bases and J by 2 bases, with 19 bases between the two germline ends. There are 16 residues in the CDR3. Germline loops: CDR1 MNHNS, CDR2 SASEGT.

The chain recombines TRBV12-3 or TRBV12-4 with TRBJ1-4; a weak D match, TRBD1 (6 bases). The CDR3 spans 15 residues. Trimming removed 5 bases at V and 4 bases at J, with 14 bases between. CDR3 sequence reads: CASSLGQSYNEKLFF. CDR3 in DNA: TGTGCCAGCAGTCTCGGACAGAGCTATAATGAAAAACTGTTTTTT.

The genes are TRBV5-1 and TRBJ2-2; no definite D call. Trimming shortened V by 2 bases and J by 8 bases, and 4 bases separated the two germline ends. The CDR3 has 11 residues. Germline values: CDR1 SGHRS, CDR2 YFSETQ. CDR3 sequence (DNA): TGCGCCAGCAGCTTCGATGGGGAGCTGTTTTTT. Translated, it gives CASSFDGELFF.

In this sample, this clonotype turned up a few times. The chain recombines TRBV5-1 with TRBJ1-2, with TRBD1 matching over 8 bases. The CDR3 loop spans 13 amino acids. With 3 bases clipped from V and 8 bases from J, the junction kept 6 bases outside the gene matches. Germline V lookup: CDR1 SGHRS, CDR2 YFSETQ. In DNA, the CDR3 is TGCGCCAGCAGCTCCGGACAGGGAGAAGGCTACACCTTC. The encoded protein is CASSSGQGEGYTF. The variable domain in full, completed from reference TRBV5-1 and TRBJ1-2, reads KAGVTQTPRYLIKTRGQQVTLSCSPISGHRSVSWYQQTPGQGLQFLFEYFSETQRNKGNFPGRFSGRQFSNSRSEMNVSTLELGDSALYLCASSSGQGEGYTFGSGTRLTVV.

This clonotype has a handful of counts. This rearrangement joins TRBV19 to TRBJ2-6; D might be TRBD1 or TRBD2, each matching 5 bases. In germline, CDR1 is LNHDA, CDR2 SQIVND (reference sequence). The CDR3 covers 18 residues. V gave up 5 bases and J gave up 0 bases, with 17 bases separating them. As DNA, the CDR3 is TGTGCCAGTAGTCTCCGTGGGACGGACCTCTCTGGGGCCAACGTCCTGACTTTC. Translated: CASSLRGTDLSGANVLTF. The whole variable domain, remainder taken from reference TRBV19 and TRBJ2-6, is DGGITQSPKYLFRKEGQNVTLSCEQNLNHDAMYWYRQDPGQGLRLIYYSQIVNDFQKGDIAEGYSVSREKKESFPLTVTSAQKNPTAFYLCASSLRGTDLSGANVLTFGAGSRLTVL.

Details on this clonotype: At one boundary the junction diverges from the germline segment, which might be a read error. The chain has TRBV7-7 and TRBJ2-5; D not resolved. CDR3 size: 15 residues. Per germline, CDR1 SSHAT and CDR2 FNYEAQ (reference sequence). DNA for the CDR3: TGTGCTAGCAGCTTAAGGCAGGAGAACCAAGAGACCCAGTACTTC. The encoded protein is CASSLRQENQETQYF.

CDR3: CATSDGYGLHGGETQYF. The CDR3 DNA follows: TGTGCCACCAGCGACGGATATGGTCTTCATGGGGGGGAGACCCAGTACTTC. V is TRBV15 and J is TRBJ2-5; D perhaps matches TRBD2 (6 bases). The CDR3 length is 17 residues. With 5 bases removed from V and 5 bases from J, the gap between germline ends came to 24 bases. Germline CDR1 reads LNHNV; CDR2 reads YYDKDF (reference sequence). The full variable domain, completed using reference TRBV15 and TRBJ2-5, is DAMVIQNPRYQVTQFGKPVTLSCSQTLNHNVMYWYQQKSSQAPKLLFHYYDKDFNNEADTPDNFQSRRPNTSFCFLDIRSPGLGDTAMYLCATSDGYGLHGGETQYFGPGTRLLVL.

The gene calls are TRBV29-1 and TRBJ2-1; a possible D gene is TRBD2 (6 bases). Germline lookup yields CDR1 SQVTM and CDR2 ANQGSEA. This CDR3 contains 15 residues. Trimming removed 0 bases at V and 2 bases at J, with 11 bases between. The CDR3 DNA reads TGCAGCGTTGAAGATTGGCTAGCGCCCTACAATGAGCAGTTCTTC. This sequence encodes CSVEDWLAPYNEQFF.

Ten or more counts support this clonotype. The chain has TRBV2 and TRBJ2-3; weak D call: TRBD1 (5 bases). The CDR3 totals 14 residues. With 4 bases removed from V and 2 bases from J, the gap between germline ends came to 10 bases. Germline CDR1 is SNHLY and CDR2 is FYNNEI. CDR3 DNA: TGTGCCAGCAGTGGGCAGGGCTACACAGATACGCAGTATTTT. Translated: CASSGQGYTDTQYF.

The chain combines TRBV30 with TRBJ1-2, with D unclear. The V end was cut by 3 bases, the J end by 1 base, with 6 bases between. CDR3 length: 12 residues. Per the germline V gene, CDR1 is GTSNPN and CDR2 is SVGIG (reference sequence). DNA of the CDR3: TGTGCCTGGAGGGTGCTTAACTATGGCTACACCTTC. Translating gives CAWRVLNYGYTF.

This clonotype was seen at least ten times. The chain links TRBV7-2 to TRBJ1-2; unclear D gene. V was trimmed by 1 base and J by 8 bases, leaving 14 bases between them. The CDR3 loop spans 14 amino acids. Germline V gene sequence: CDR1 SGHTA, CDR2 FQGNSA. The CDR3 DNA sequence: TGTGCCAGCAGCTTAGAGCTAGTGGGGAAGGGCTACACCTTC. Its protein is CASSLELVGKGYTF.

A remark on this clonotype: A much larger clone differs by one base, so this may be a read error. This chain joins TRBV20-1 and TRBJ1-2; the match to TRBD1 covers 7 bases. CDR3 length equals 13 residues. Germline V gene data show CDR1 as DFQATT and CDR2 as SNEGSKA (reference sequence). V dropped 5 bases and J dropped 5; count of bases not matched to a gene: 8. CDR3 residues: CSAPGQRYYGYTF. The CDR3 region has the DNA TGCAGTGCTCCGGGACAGAGATATTATGGCTACACCTTC.